Given below is one TCR beta chain in context. What it binds is not known. Deletions cut 2 bases from V and 3 bases from J, with 14 bases between. The CDR3 has 14 amino acids. Germline CDR1 reads GTSNPN; CDR2 reads SVGIG (reference sequence). The PCR was carried out with 60 Vbeta primers and 13 Jbeta primers. Sequencing used immunoSEQ multiplex PCR; TCRdb keeps in-frame clones, though not all of them. The data show about 79,000 clones, approximately 74% seen once. The data were obtained in a study of cytomegalovirus exposure and HLA in healthy donors. Points from the study as a whole: In vitro assays verified that three CMV-associated chains recognized CMV antigens specifically.

The chain joins TRBV30 to TRBJ2-7; D is possibly TRBD1 (7 bases). The source of this sequence is a man aged 35 to 55 in good health and CMV-seropositive. The sample consisted of PBMCs. As DNA, the CDR3 is TGTGCCTGGAGTCATGGGCAGGGGGGCTACGAGCAGTACTTC. Translation gives CAWSHGQGGYEQYF.